This entry is about one TCR beta chain. Antigen: not known. The sample belongs to a study of post-analysis software for immune sequencing data. TCR beta cDNA libraries had unique molecular identifiers. TCRdb re-called the PCR reads with MiXCR, one entry per CDR3 protein. Seen here are hundreds of thousands of distinct CDR3 sequences, 45% observed once, and the top ten hold 12%. The V end lost 0 bases, the J end lost 5 bases, and 10 bases lay between the germline ends. CDR3 length: 14 amino acids. In germline, CDR1 is MRHNA, CDR2 SNTAGT. Notes on the study in general: Comparison of patients with controls showed about 5 TRBV segments more frequent in patients, TRBV5-6, TRBV5-1 and TRBV20-1 among them.

V is TRBV6-4 and J is TRBJ2-5; no clear D. The TCR originated in a girl aged 5-17 years with multiple sclerosis. Sequencing input: blood. The CDR3, as DNA: TGTGCCAGCAGTGACTCGGCCCGGTCGGAGACCCAGTACTTC. This sequence encodes CASSDSARSETQYF.